This TCR beta chain was observed in a study of blood T cell repertoires in COVID-19. In the source study's methods: Amplification from reference gene primers served as the basis for estimated nucleated cell counts. Clones were sequenced by immunoSEQ multiplex PCR, and TCRdb holds only the in-frame ones, with some missing. Clone size and V and J calls were adopted from that table, with D and trimming inferred from the DNA. The repertoire holds some 280,000 clones, with around four fifths as singletons. Per germline, CDR1 SGHRS and CDR2 YFSETQ. Between the trimmed V and J ends, which lost 6 bases and 2 bases, there was a span of 13 bases. The CDR3 is 14 amino acids. Regarding this clone: This sample also contains other DNA sequences that code for the same CDR3.

This sequence originates from a woman aged 45-60 years with active or convalescent COVID-19. This chain uses TRBV5-1 with TRBJ2-3, with D perhaps matching TRBD1 (6 bases). Sequences were obtained from peripheral blood. The CDR3 protein is CASIRGGSTDTQYF. DNA of the CDR3: TGCGCCAGCATTCGAGGGGGTTCCACAGATACGCAGTATTTT.